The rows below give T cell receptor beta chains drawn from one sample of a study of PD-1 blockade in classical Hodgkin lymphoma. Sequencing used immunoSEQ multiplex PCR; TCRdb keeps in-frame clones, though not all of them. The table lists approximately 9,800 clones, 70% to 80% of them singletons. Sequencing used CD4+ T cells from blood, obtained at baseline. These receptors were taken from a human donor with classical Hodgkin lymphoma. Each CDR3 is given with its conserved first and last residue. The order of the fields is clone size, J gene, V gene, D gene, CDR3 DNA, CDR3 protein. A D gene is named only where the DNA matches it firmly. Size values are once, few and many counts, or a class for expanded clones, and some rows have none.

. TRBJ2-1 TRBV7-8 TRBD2 TGTGCCAGCAGCTTACCACGCCGACTAGCGGGTCGTTACAATGAGCAGTTCTTC CASSLPRRLAGRYNEQFF
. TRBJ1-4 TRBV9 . TGTGCCAGCAGCAGTAGGGAGGGACCTAATGAAAAACTGTTTTTT CASSSREGPNEKLFF
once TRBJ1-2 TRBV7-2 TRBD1 TGTGCCAGCACCGGACAGGCTAACTATGGCTACACCTTC CASTGQANYGYTF
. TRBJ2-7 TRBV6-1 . TGTGCCAGCAGTGAGCGCGAGCAGTACTTC CASSEREQYF
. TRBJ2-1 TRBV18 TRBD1 TGTGCCAGCTCAAGGATCAGGGGGCGGGATGAGCAGTTCTTC CASSRIRGRDEQFF
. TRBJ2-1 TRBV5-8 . TGTGCCAGCAGCTTGGGACCTAGCTCCTACAATGAGCAGTTCTTC CASSLGPSSYNEQFF
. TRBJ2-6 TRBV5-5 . TGTGCCAGCAGCTTCGGTGATCAGCTCCAGGCTGGGGCCAACGTCCTGACTTTC CASSFGDQLQAGANVLTF
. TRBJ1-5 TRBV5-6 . TGTGCCAGCAGCAAAGGGGACAAGAGCAATCAGCCCCAGCATTTT CASSKGDKSNQPQHF
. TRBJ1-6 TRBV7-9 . TGTGCCAGCAGACCGGGACCACGGGATTCACCCCTCCACTTT CASRPGPRDSPLHF
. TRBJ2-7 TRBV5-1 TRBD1 TGCGCCAGCAGCTTAACCGGACAGGGCGACGAGCAGTACTTC CASSLTGQGDEQYF
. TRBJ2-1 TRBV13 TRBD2 TGTGCCAGCAGCTTAGGGCTAGCGGGGGACAATGAGCAGTTCTTC CASSLGLAGDNEQFF
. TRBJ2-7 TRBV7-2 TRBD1 TGTGCCAGCAGCATACAGGGGTACTACGAGCAGTACTTC CASSIQGYYEQYF
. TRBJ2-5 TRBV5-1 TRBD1 TGCGCCAGCAGCGGACAGGGTCTAGTAGAGACCCAGTACTTC CASSGQGLVETQYF
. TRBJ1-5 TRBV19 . TGTGCCACCACCAGGGCAGGGAGGGATCAGCCCCAGCATTTT CATTRAGRDQPQHF
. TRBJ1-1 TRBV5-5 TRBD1 TGTGCCAGCAGCCTAAGGGACAGGGGAGGAACTGAAGCTTTCTTT CASSLRDRGGTEAFF